This TCR beta chain was captured by sequencing in a study of OX40 agonist ivuxolimab in advanced cancers. At the level of the study: Patients enrolled in dose escalation were diagnosed with hepatocellular carcinoma, melanoma, renal cell or head and neck cancer.

This CDR3 region has 16 residues. Germline V gene lookup returns CDR1 SGHKS and CDR2 YYEKEE (reference sequence). Trimming cost V 0 bases and J 2 bases, with 13 bases left between them. The repertoire was sequenced with immunoSEQ multiplex PCR; TCRdb's copy has only in-frame clones and lacks some. The sample carries about 70,000 clones, roughly 80% recorded once. A word on this clone: Its antigen is currently unknown.

The study's findings and limits: Blood T cells, both CD4+ and CD8+, expanded clonally by week 6 at 0.1 to 3.0 mg/kg. Mean expanded clone counts were higher in CD8+ than CD4+ T cells.

V is TRBV5-5 and J is TRBJ2-3, with a weak D call TRBD2 (6 bases). The clonotype comes from an adult with an advanced solid tumor such as melanoma, head and neck, liver or kidney cancer. The specimen was CD4+ or CD8+ T cells sorted from blood, collected in a trial of the OX40 agonist ivuxolimab. Written as DNA, the CDR3 is TGTGCCAGCAGCTTGGCCGGCGGGATATACACAGATACGCAGTATTTT. Protein product: CASSLAGGIYTDTQYF.